Included here is one TCR beta chain sequence, with context. CDR1 and CDR2 from the germline V gene are SGDLS and YYNGEE. Germline trimming cut 1 base from V and 6 bases from J; bases unmatched to any gene: 7. The CDR3 runs 16 residues. This entry belongs to a study of cytomegalovirus exposure and HLA in healthy donors. The study ran its PCR with 60 Vbeta and 13 Jbeta primers. Produced via immunoSEQ multiplex PCR; TCRdb's table is partial and in-frame only. The table shows some 150,000 clones, with around three quarters occurring only once. The chain couples TRBV9 to TRBJ2-1; 10 bases are a match to TRBD1. This TCR derives from a woman aged 35 to 49 in good health and CMV-seropositive. The specimen was PBMCs. CDR3 in amino acids: CASSVPGTGDRNEQFF. CDR3 sequence (DNA): TGTGCCAGCAGCGTACCGGGGACAGGGGATCGCAATGAGCAGTTCTTC. Together with reference TRBV9 and TRBJ2-1, the CDR3 gives the full variable domain: DSGVTQTPKHLITATGQRVTLRCSPRSGDLSVYWYQQSLDQGLQFLIQYYNGEERAKGNILERFSAQQFPDLHSELNLSSLELGDSALYFCASSVPGTGDRNEQFFGPGTRLTVL.